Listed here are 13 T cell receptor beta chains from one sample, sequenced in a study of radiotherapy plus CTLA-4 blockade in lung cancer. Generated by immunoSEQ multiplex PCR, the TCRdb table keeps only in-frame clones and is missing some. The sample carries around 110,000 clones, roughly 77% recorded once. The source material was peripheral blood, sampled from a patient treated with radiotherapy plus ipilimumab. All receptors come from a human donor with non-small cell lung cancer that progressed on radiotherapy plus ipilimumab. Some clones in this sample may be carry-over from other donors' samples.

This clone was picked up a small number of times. CDR3 in amino acids: CASSFSNPRDEQYF. The CDR3 coding sequence is TGTGCCAGCAGCTTTTCGAACCCCCGGGACGAGCAGTACTTC. The chain is built from TRBV7-2 and TRBJ2-7; unclear D gene. Trimming took 3 bases from V and 5 from J, leaving 14 bases between them. The CDR3 sequence is 14 residues long. Germline V CDR1 and CDR2: SGHTA, FQGNSA.

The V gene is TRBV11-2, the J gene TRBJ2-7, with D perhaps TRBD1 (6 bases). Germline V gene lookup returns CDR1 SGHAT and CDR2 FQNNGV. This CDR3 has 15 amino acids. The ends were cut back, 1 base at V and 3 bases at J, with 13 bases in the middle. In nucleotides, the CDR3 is TGTGCCAGCAGCTTAGGCAGGGGCCCCTACTACGAGCAGTACTTC. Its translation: CASSLGRGPYYEQYF.

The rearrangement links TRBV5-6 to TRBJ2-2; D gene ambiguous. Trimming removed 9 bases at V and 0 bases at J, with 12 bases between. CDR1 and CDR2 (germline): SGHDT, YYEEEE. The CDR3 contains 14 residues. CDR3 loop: CAISRRTNTGELFF. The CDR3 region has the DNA TGTGCCATCTCACGCCGAACGAACACCGGGGAGCTGTTTTTT.

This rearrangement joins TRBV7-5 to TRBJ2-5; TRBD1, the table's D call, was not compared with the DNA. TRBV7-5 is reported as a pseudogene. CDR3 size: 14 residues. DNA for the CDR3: TGTGTCAGAAGCTTAGTCAGGGGGCGGGAGACCCAGTACTTC. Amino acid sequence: CVRSLVRGRETQYF.

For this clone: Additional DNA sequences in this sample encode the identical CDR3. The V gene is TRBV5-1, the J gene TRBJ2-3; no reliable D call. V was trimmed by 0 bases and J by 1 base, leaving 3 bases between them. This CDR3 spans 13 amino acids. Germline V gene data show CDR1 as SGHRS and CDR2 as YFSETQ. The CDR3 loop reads CASSLGGTDTQYF. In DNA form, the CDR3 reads TGCGCCAGCAGCTTGGGTGGCACAGATACGCAGTATTTT.

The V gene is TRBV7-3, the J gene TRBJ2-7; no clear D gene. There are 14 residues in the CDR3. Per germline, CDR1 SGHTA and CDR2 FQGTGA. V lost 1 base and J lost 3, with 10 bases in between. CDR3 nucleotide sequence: TGTGCCAGCAGCTTAATGAAGGGTGGCTACGAGCAGTACTTC. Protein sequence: CASSLMKGGYEQYF.

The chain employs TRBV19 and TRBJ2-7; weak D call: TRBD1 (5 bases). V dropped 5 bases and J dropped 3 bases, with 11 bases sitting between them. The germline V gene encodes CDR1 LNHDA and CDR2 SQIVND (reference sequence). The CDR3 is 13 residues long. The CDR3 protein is CASSSGQHYEQYF. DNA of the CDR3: TGTGCCAGTAGTTCCGGACAACACTACGAGCAGTACTTC.

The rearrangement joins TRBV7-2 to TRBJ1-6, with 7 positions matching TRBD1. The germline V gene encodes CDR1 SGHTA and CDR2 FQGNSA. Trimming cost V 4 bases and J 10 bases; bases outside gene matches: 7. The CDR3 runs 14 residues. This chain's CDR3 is CASSSGQPWSPLHF. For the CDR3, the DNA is TGTGCCAGCAGCTCGGGACAGCCTTGGTCACCCCTCCACTTT.

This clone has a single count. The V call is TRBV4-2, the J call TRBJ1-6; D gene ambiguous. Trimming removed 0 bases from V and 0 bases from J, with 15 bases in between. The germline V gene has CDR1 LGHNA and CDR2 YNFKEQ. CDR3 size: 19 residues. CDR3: CASSQDSWTGSSYNSPLHF. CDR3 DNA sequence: TGTGCCAGCAGCCAAGATTCTTGGACGGGAAGCTCCTATAATTCACCCCTCCACTTT.

CDR3 region: CASRETSGYTDTQYF. The CDR3 nucleotides read TGTGCCAGCAGGGAAACTAGCGGGTACACAGATACGCAGTATTTT. The rearrangement links TRBV6-1 to TRBJ2-3, with 9 bases fitting TRBD2. V lost 6 bases, J lost 2 bases, and 6 bases stayed unmatched. Looked up from germline, CDR1 is MNHNS and CDR2 is SASEGT. The CDR3 sequence is 15 residues long.

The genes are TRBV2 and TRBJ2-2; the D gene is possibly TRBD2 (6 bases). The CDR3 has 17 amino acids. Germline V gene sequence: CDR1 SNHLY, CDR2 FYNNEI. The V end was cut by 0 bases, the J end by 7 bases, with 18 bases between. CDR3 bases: TGTGCCAGCAGTGAAGCGCTATTTGGGGGGAACGGCGGGGAGCTGTTTTTT. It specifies CASSEALFGGNGGELFF.

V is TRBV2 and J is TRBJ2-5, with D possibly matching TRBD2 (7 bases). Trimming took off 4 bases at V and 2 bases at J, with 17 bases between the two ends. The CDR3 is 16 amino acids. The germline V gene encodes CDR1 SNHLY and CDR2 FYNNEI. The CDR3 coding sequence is TGTGCCAGCAGTGCTAAAAGGGGGGGGATGCAAGAGACCCAGTACTTC. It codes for CASSAKRGGMQETQYF.

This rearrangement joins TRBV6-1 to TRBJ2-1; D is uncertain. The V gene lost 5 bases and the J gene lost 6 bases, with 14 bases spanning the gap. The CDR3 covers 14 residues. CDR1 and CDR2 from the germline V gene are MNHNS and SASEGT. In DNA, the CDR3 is TGTGCCAGCAGTTTTAAGGATGGAGTCAATGAGCAGTTCTTC. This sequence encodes CASSFKDGVNEQFF.